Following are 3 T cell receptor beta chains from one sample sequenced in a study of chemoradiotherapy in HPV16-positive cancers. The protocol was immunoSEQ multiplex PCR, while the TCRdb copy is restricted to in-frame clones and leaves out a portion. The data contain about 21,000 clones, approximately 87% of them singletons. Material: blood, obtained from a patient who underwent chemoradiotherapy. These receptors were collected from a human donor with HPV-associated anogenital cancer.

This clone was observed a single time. CDR3 nucleotides: TGTGCCAGCAGCGCCCGACAGGACTCTGGGGCCAACGTCCTGACTTTC. Protein: CASSARQDSGANVLTF. The chain couples TRBV7-6 to TRBJ2-6, with D perhaps matching TRBD1 (6 bases). CDR3 length: 16 residues. The V end was cut by 5 bases, the J end by 0 bases, with 11 bases between. In germline, CDR1 is SGHVS, CDR2 FNYEAQ.

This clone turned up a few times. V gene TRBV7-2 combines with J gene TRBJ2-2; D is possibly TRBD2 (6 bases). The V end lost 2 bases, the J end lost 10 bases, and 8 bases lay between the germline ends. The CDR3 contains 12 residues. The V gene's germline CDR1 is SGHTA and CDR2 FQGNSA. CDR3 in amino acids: CASSLSGVELFF. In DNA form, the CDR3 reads TGTGCCAGCAGCTTATCGGGGGTGGAGCTGTTTTTT.

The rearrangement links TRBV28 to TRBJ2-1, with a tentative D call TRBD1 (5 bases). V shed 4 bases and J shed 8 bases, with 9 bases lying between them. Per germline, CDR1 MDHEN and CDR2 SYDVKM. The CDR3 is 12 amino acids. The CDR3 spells CASSSQADEQFF. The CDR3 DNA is TGTGCCAGCAGTTCACAGGCCGATGAGCAGTTCTTC.